These 29 T cell receptor beta chains originate from one sample sequenced in a study of technical replicates of blood from a handful of donors. Clones were sequenced by immunoSEQ multiplex PCR, and TCRdb holds only the in-frame ones, with some missing. The repertoire holds about 75,000 clones, with 91% as singletons. The sequenced sample consisted of T cells isolated from PBMCs. The receptors originated from a human donor in good health. Some clones in this sample may be carry-over from other donors' samples.

The CDR3 nucleotides are TGTGCCAGCAGTTTTGGAGGAGCGGGTACGAGTGGGGAGCTGTTTTTT. It codes for CASSFGGAGTSGELFF. The V call is TRBV28, the J call TRBJ2-2, with D possibly being TRBD2 (6 bases). Germline loops: CDR1 MDHEN, CDR2 SYDVKM. The V and J ends lost 3 bases and 8 bases respectively, with 19 bases between them. The CDR3 is 16 amino acids.

The J gene is TRBJ2-1, the V gene TRBV25-1, with TRBD1 matching over 9 bases. V lost 9 bases and J lost 4; bases outside the gene matches: 13. The CDR3 sequence is 16 residues long. Germline CDR1 is MGHDK and CDR2 is SYGVNS. DNA for the CDR3: TGTGCCAGTGCCCGGGACAGGGTAGCCCAATACAATGAGCAGTTCTTC. This sequence encodes CASARDRVAQYNEQFF.

This rearrangement joins TRBV19 to TRBJ2-2, with no clear D. The germline V and J ends were trimmed by 6 bases and 2 bases, with 10 bases remaining between them. CDR3 length: 14 amino acids. Germline values: CDR1 LNHDA, CDR2 SQIVND (reference sequence). The CDR3 DNA reads as TGTGCCAGTAGGTTTGTTTCTAACACCGGGGAGCTGTTTTTT. It specifies CASRFVSNTGELFF. Combining the CDR3 with reference TRBV19 and TRBJ2-2 gives the whole variable domain DGGITQSPKYLFRKEGQNVTLSCEQNLNHDAMYWYRQDPGQGLRLIYYSQIVNDFQKGDIAEGYSVSREKKESFPLTVTSAQKNPTAFYLCASRFVSNTGELFFGEGSRLTVL.

The V call is TRBV5-6, the J call TRBJ2-3, with D perhaps matching TRBD2 (6 bases). The V and J ends lost 1 base and 4 bases respectively, with 13 bases between them. Germline V gives CDR1 SGHDT, CDR2 YYEEEE. The CDR3 runs 15 residues. CDR3 residues: CASSLKFREADTQYF. CDR3 DNA: TGTGCCAGCAGCTTGAAGTTCAGGGAGGCAGATACGCAGTATTTT. Based on the CDR3 plus reference TRBV5-6 and TRBJ2-3, the full variable domain is DAGVTQSPTHLIKTRGQQVTLRCSPKSGHDTVSWYQQALGQGPQFIFQYYEEEERQRGNFPDRFSGHQFPNYSSELNVNALLLGDSALYLCASSLKFREADTQYFGPGTRLTVL.

The V call is TRBV30, the J call TRBJ1-4; weak D call: TRBD1 (6 bases). Germline V gene lookup returns CDR1 GTSNPN and CDR2 SVGIG (reference sequence). The CDR3 covers 13 residues. V lost 8 bases and J lost 3, with 13 bases in between. CDR3 amino acids: CAEARGPNEKLFF. Here the CDR3 DNA reads TGTGCCGAGGCCAGGGGTCCTAATGAAAAACTGTTTTTT.

This clone occurred once. This chain joins TRBV6-4 and TRBJ2-1; 9 nucleotides match TRBD2. CDR1 and CDR2 from the germline V gene are MRHNA and SNTAGT. The junction had 3 bases not matched to a gene; V was cut back by 4 bases and J by 2 bases. The CDR3 is 15 residues long. CDR3 nucleotide sequence: TGTGCCAGCAGTGTTAGCGGGGGCACCTACAATGAGCAGTTCTTC. It specifies CASSVSGGTYNEQFF.

This sequence joins TRBV4-2 and TRBJ1-1; maybe TRBD1 (5 bases). The V end lost 3 bases, the J end lost 3 bases, and 11 bases lay between the germline ends. This CDR3 comprises 14 residues. Germline V gene sequence: CDR1 LGHNA, CDR2 YNFKEQ. The CDR3 reads CASSHWGDDTEAFF. For the CDR3, the DNA is TGTGCCAGCAGCCACTGGGGGGATGACACTGAAGCTTTCTTT.

This clone has a single count. V gene TRBV27 combines with J gene TRBJ2-7, with a tentative D call TRBD2 (6 bases). Germline CDR1 and CDR2: MNHEY and SMNVEV (reference sequence). The CDR3 runs 14 residues. The V gene lost 3 bases and the J gene lost 0 bases, with 9 bases spanning the gap. The CDR3, as DNA: TGTGCCAGCAGTTTCGCGGGGAGCTCCTACGAGCAGTACTTC. It is translated as CASSFAGSSYEQYF.

This clone has more than one count but fewer than ten. The chain links TRBV2 to TRBJ1-3; possible D gene TRBD1, 6 bases. The CDR3 length is 13 residues. Trimming shortened V by 5 bases and J by 6 bases, and 11 bases separated the two germline ends. The germline V gene has CDR1 SNHLY and CDR2 FYNNEI. The CDR3 is CASSTGYANTIYF. DNA for the CDR3: TGTGCCAGCAGTACAGGGTACGCAAACACCATATATTTT.

This chain joins TRBV5-1 and TRBJ2-7, with no clear D. This CDR3 is 14 amino acids long. V lost 2 bases and J 1 base, leaving 10 bases between the germline ends. Looked up from germline, CDR1 is SGHRS and CDR2 is YFSETQ. The CDR3 region is CASSFADKSYEQYF. For the CDR3, the DNA is TGCGCCAGCAGCTTTGCCGACAAGTCCTACGAGCAGTACTTC.

The gene calls are TRBV11-2 and TRBJ1-1; 7 nucleotides align to TRBD1. V lost 1 base and J lost 5; bases outside the gene matches: 7. Germline V gives CDR1 SGHAT, CDR2 FQNNGV. This CDR3 spans 15 amino acids. The CDR3 DNA reads as TGTGCCAGCAGCTTAGGACCGACAGGGTTAACTGAAGCTTTCTTT. Translating gives CASSLGPTGLTEAFF. Full variable domain (outside the CDR3, taken from reference TRBV11-2 and TRBJ1-1): EAGVAQSPRYKIIEKRQSVAFWCNPISGHATLYWYQQILGQGPKLLIQFQNNGVVDDSQLPKDRFSAERLKGVDSTLKIQPAKLEDSAVYLCASSLGPTGLTEAFFGQGTRLTVV.

The chain links TRBV6-1 to TRBJ2-7; D remains ambiguous. The length of the CDR3 is 14 residues. Germline CDR1 is MNHNS and CDR2 is SASEGT. Trimming took off 5 bases at V and 4 bases at J, with 15 bases between the two ends. The CDR3 bases are TGTGCCAGCAGTCCATTGGGCCCGGCGTACGAGCAGTACTTC. This gives the protein CASSPLGPAYEQYF.

The chain carries TRBV9 and TRBJ1-2, with TRBD1 matching 7 bases. The CDR3 totals 13 residues. CDR1 is SGDLS, CDR2 YYNGEE, per germline. Unmatched junction bases numbered 2, after V lost 4 bases and J lost 2 bases. The CDR3 spells CASSQGENYGYTF. The CDR3 region has the DNA TGTGCCAGCAGCCAGGGGGAAAACTATGGCTACACCTTC.

The chain recombines TRBV30 with TRBJ2-1; D is uncertain. Trimming took 2 bases from V and 0 from J, leaving 8 bases between them. This CDR3 contains 14 residues. Per the germline V gene, CDR1 is GTSNPN and CDR2 is SVGIG (reference sequence). CDR3 sequence: CAWSPISSYNEQFF. CDR3 DNA sequence: TGTGCCTGGAGTCCAATTAGCTCCTACAATGAGCAGTTCTTC.

The chain has TRBV6-1 and TRBJ2-1, with 10 bases that match TRBD1. Germline CDR1 is MNHNS and CDR2 is SASEGT. V lost 6 bases, J lost 5 bases, and 7 bases stayed unmatched. This CDR3 region has 15 residues. The CDR3 protein is CASSAGQGLHNEQFF. DNA for the CDR3: TGTGCCAGCAGCGCGGGACAGGGGCTTCACAATGAGCAGTTCTTC.

This clone was detected only once. The V gene is TRBV19, the J gene TRBJ2-3; D possibly corresponds to TRBD2 (6 bases). Germline CDR1 reads LNHDA; CDR2 reads SQIVND (reference sequence). The CDR3 is 17 amino acids. Trimming pared 5 bases from V and 2 bases from J, leaving 20 bases between. The CDR3 DNA reads TGTGCCAGTAGTTTAGTCCCCCCGGGAGAGCACACAGATACGCAGTATTTT. Its translation: CASSLVPPGEHTDTQYF. The whole variable domain, filled in from reference TRBV19 and TRBJ2-3, reads DGGITQSPKYLFRKEGQNVTLSCEQNLNHDAMYWYRQDPGQGLRLIYYSQIVNDFQKGDIAEGYSVSREKKESFPLTVTSAQKNPTAFYLCASSLVPPGEHTDTQYFGPGTRLTVL.

The CDR3 sequence is CASSYRGGGYEQYF. The CDR3 coding sequence is TGTGCCAGCAGTTACAGGGGAGGAGGCTACGAGCAGTACTTC. V and J are TRBV6-5 and TRBJ2-7; a possible D gene is TRBD2 (6 bases). This CDR3 is built from 14 residues. V was pared by 2 bases and J by 3 bases, with 11 bases between. Germline CDR1 reads MNHEY; CDR2 reads SVGAGI.

This rearrangement joins TRBV7-2 to TRBJ1-2, with D possibly matching TRBD1 (5 bases). This CDR3 region has 16 residues. Trimming took off 1 base at V and 0 bases at J, with 12 bases between the two ends. Per germline, CDR1 SGHTA and CDR2 FQGNSA. DNA for the CDR3: TGTGCCAGCAGCTTAGTGGGCCAGGGCGCTAACTATGGCTACACCTTC. Translated, it gives CASSLVGQGANYGYTF. The full variable domain, in which reference TRBV7-2 and TRBJ1-2 provide the parts outside the CDR3, is GAGVSQSPSNKVTEKGKDVELRCDPISGHTALYWYRQSLGQGLEFLIYFQGNSAPDKSGLPSDRFSAERTGGSVSTLTIQRTQQEDSAVYLCASSLVGQGANYGYTFGSGTRLTVV.

The DNA of the CDR3 is TGTGCCAGCAGTTTTTCGACAGGGAGGACCTACGAGCAGTACTTC. It encodes CASSFSTGRTYEQYF. This chain links TRBV27 with TRBJ2-7; a weak D match, TRBD1 (7 bases). Deletions cut 3 bases from V and 2 bases from J, with 14 bases between. The CDR3 has 15 amino acids. Germline assignment: CDR1 MNHEY and CDR2 SMNVEV (reference sequence).

The V gene is TRBV27, the J gene TRBJ2-2, with 8 bases aligning to TRBD2. The V and J ends lost 3 bases and 5 bases, in that order; junction bases with no gene match: 2. Germline assignment: CDR1 MNHEY and CDR2 SMNVEV (reference sequence). The CDR3 is made up of 14 amino acids. The CDR3 DNA sequence: TGTGCCAGCAGTTTTAGCGGGATTACCGGGGAGCTGTTTTTT. Its translation: CASSFSGITGELFF.

This chain uses TRBV2 with TRBJ1-1; maybe TRBD1 (5 bases). Trimming removed 0 bases from V and 1 base from J, with 15 bases in between. This CDR3 is built from 17 residues. From germline, CDR1 is SNHLY and CDR2 FYNNEI. DNA of the CDR3: TGTGCCAGCAGTGAAGCGTGGGGCAGGGCCACGAACACTGAAGCTTTCTTT. Protein sequence: CASSEAWGRATNTEAFF. The whole variable domain, filled in from reference TRBV2 and TRBJ1-1, reads EPEVTQTPSHQVTQMGQEVILRCVPISNHLYFYWYRQILGQKVEFLVSFYNNEISEKSEIFDDQFSVERPDGSNFTLKIRSTKLEDSAMYFCASSEAWGRATNTEAFFGQGTRLTVV.

The rearrangement links TRBV4-2 to TRBJ2-7; D is unresolved. CDR1 is LGHNA, CDR2 YNFKEQ, per germline. The ends were cut back, 1 base at V and 6 bases at J, with 22 bases in the middle. The CDR3 runs to 17 residues. CDR3 in DNA: TGTGCCAGCAGCCAAGTGTTGTACTCGTTGAGTTATCCCGAGCAGTACTTC. It is translated as CASSQVLYSLSYPEQYF.

The chain carries TRBV2 and TRBJ2-7; a possible D gene is TRBD1 (5 bases). Germline CDR1 and CDR2: SNHLY and FYNNEI. The CDR3 spans 13 residues. V gave up 6 bases and J gave up 5 bases, with 14 bases separating them. The CDR3 spells CASRDGRANEQYF. CDR3 DNA: TGTGCCAGCAGGGATGGCAGGGCAAACGAGCAGTACTTC.

This sequence joins TRBV10-3 and TRBJ2-1; the match to TRBD2 covers 8 bases. Germline values: CDR1 ENHRY, CDR2 SYGVKD. This CDR3 has 13 amino acids. J was trimmed by 10 bases and V by 8 bases; bases with no gene match: 10. The CDR3 coding sequence is TGTGCCATCCCCGGGAGGGCCTCGGAGGAGCAGTTCTTC. Protein sequence: CAIPGRASEEQFF.

The genes are TRBV2 and TRBJ1-6; 7 bases line up with TRBD1. J lost 2 bases, V lost 6 bases, and 7 bases had no gene match. CDR1 is SNHLY and CDR2 is FYNNEI in the germline V gene. The CDR3 consists of 16 residues. The CDR3 DNA reads TGTGCCAGCAGCCTACAGGGGCCCGCCTATAATTCACCCCTCCACTTT. As protein: CASSLQGPAYNSPLHF.

The chain employs TRBV4-1 and TRBJ2-7; TRBD2 matches at 7 bases. V lost 1 base to trimming and J lost 2 bases; unmatched junction nucleotides: 5. The CDR3 length is 15 residues. Germline CDR1 and CDR2: MGHRA and YSYEKL. CDR3 protein: CASSQATSRAYEQYF. CDR3 DNA: TGCGCCAGCAGCCAAGCGACTAGCAGAGCCTACGAGCAGTACTTC.

The chain links TRBV6-6 to TRBJ1-5; 7 bases are shared with TRBD1. CDR1 and CDR2 from the germline V gene are MNHNY and SVGAGI (reference sequence). The CDR3 runs to 14 residues. Trimming removed 6 bases from V and 7 bases from J; junction bases left unmatched: 9. Here the CDR3 reads CASSLRQGVQPQHF. CDR3 coding DNA: TGTGCCAGCAGCCTTCGACAGGGTGTCCAGCCCCAGCATTTT.

The chain has TRBV11-3 and TRBJ2-1, with 7 bases fitting TRBD2. Germline loops: CDR1 SGHNT, CDR2 YENEEA. The CDR3 length is 15 residues. V lost 1 base, J lost 5 bases, and 5 bases stayed unmatched. In DNA form, the CDR3 reads TGTGCCAGCAGCTTAGGTCTAGCGGAAAACAATGAGCAGTTCTTC. As protein: CASSLGLAENNEQFF.

V usage is TRBV14 and J usage is TRBJ2-7; maybe TRBD2 (6 bases). V was trimmed by 5 bases and J by 1 base, leaving 15 bases between them. The CDR3 spans 15 residues. From germline, CDR1 is SGHDN and CDR2 FVKESK. The CDR3 loop is CASSSRLGRSYEQYF. CDR3 bases: TGTGCCAGCAGCTCAAGACTAGGAAGGTCCTACGAGCAGTACTTC.